Here is one T cell receptor beta chain with its context. The CDR3 runs 15 residues. The V end lost 0 bases, the J end lost 4 bases, and 9 bases lay between the germline ends. Germline assignment: CDR1 MNHNS and CDR2 SASEGT. This specimen comes from a study of blood T cell repertoires in COVID-19. Overall study context: Nucleic acid was either cDNA or gDNA, and it came from T cells, B-cell-depleted T cells, or PBMCs.

Generated by immunoSEQ multiplex PCR, the TCRdb table keeps only in-frame clones and is missing some. The table includes about 170,000 clones, 80% to 85% detected once. Sequencing used peripheral blood. The receptor comes from a human donor with acute or convalescent COVID-19. The donor label of this sample is uncertain. The chain recombines TRBV6-1 with TRBJ1-4; D is unclear. CDR3 DNA: TGTGCCAGCAGTGAAGCGCGGAGTATTAATGAAAAACTGTTTTTT. It encodes CASSEARSINEKLFF.